This T cell receptor beta chain derives from a study of blood T cell repertoires in COVID-19 (dated by TCRdb to the early 2020s). With respect to the entire study: The collaborator samples originated in the United States, Italy and Spain and spanned the acute and convalescent phases of COVID-19. The repertoires were made available in a free public database intended to serve as a resource for research on the immune response to SARS-CoV-2. Where HLA class I and class II types were available, the types were taken from metadata supplied by the sample provider, not from assay-based typing. The prospective study material was composed of cDNA or gDNA derived from T cells, B-cell-depleted T cells, or PBMCs. Sample metadata almost always included a de-identified subject ID, COVID-19 status, age in years and sex. Subjects who had been exposed to COVID-19, were actively infected with it, or had recovered from it provided the deeply sampled blood TCRbeta repertoires that made up the dataset. The samples were drawn from the first 160 participants of the ongoing ImmuneRACE study and from more than 1,000 subjects provided by 6 global collaborators.

V is reduced by 0 bases and J by 2 bases, leaving a spacing of 18 bases between them. The CDR1 and CDR2 encoded by the germline V gene are LGHNA and YNFKEQ. From the cysteine through the phenylalanine, the CDR3 covers 18 amino acids. Just CDR3 DNA is preserved here, 54 bases in frame from base 1. The immunoSEQ Assay, a bias-controlled multiplex PCR, was used to amplify TCRbeta CDR3 regions from genomic DNA. The authors processed their data as follows. The number of nucleated cells in each sample was estimated from the amplification of reference gene primers within the assay. To quantify the absolute abundance of each unique TCRbeta CDR3 rearrangement, sequence reads were collapsed and filtered. For each sample, productive Simpson clonality was calculated by taking the square root of Simpson's diversity index across productive rearrangements. TCRdb retrieved this table from immuneACCESS and kept in-frame rearrangements only. Not all clones are present; in checked studies, unresolved V genes account for under half, and no reason is known for the remainder. V and J calls plus clone size are reproduced from that table; the DNA served to infer D and trimming. The sample profile shows tens of thousands of clones; about 90% of them were found once. The ten biggest clones cover around 9% of the sample.

Study-wide conclusions, independent of this receptor: The quantity of clinical and demographic metadata differed by source and by participant and was supplied without curation.

Each collaborating institution followed its own protocols to collect whole blood in K2EDTA tubes. Collaborator samples were shipped for TCRbeta analysis as frozen whole blood, isolated PBMCs, or DNA extracted from either sample type. With respect to this clone: Its antigen is currently not known. No much larger clone exists at a distance of one base, and base qualities are not known.

Rearrangement joined TRBV4-2 to TRBJ2-3; 5 matching bases give a weak D call of TRBD2. Source material: peripheral blood. This TCR was sampled from a human donor in a cohort sampled during active COVID-19. The CDR3 protein is CASSQERWLAFDTDTQYF. The DNA sequence is TGTGCCAGCAGCCAAGAACGGTGGCTAGCTTTCGACACAGATACGCAGTATTTT.